This T cell receptor (beta chain) was sequenced during a study of beta chain features in type 1 diabetes. Germline V lookup: CDR1 KGHSH, CDR2 LQKENI. Trimming cost V 3 bases and J 5 bases, with 10 bases left between them. This CDR3 spans 14 amino acids. This clone was observed a handful of times. What it recognizes is unknown. Sequencing targeted expressed TCRB transcripts, as all isolated RNA had been reverse transcribed. Measured with immunoSEQ multiplex PCR; TCRdb has only the in-frame clones, and not every one. This sample has about 180,000 clones; 6.5% to 9.5% occur once, and the top ten carry approximately 0.93%. Study-wide points: All four CD4+ subsets from Type 1 diabetes patients carried moderately but significantly shorter TCRB CDR3s.

The sample taken for sequencing was central memory CD4+ T cells from blood. The sequence derives from a woman in her forties with type 1 diabetes. The genes are TRBV18 and TRBJ2-2; no definite D call. The CDR3 is CASSPYTTTGELFF. As DNA, the CDR3 is TGTGCCAGCTCACCCTATACTACAACCGGGGAGCTGTTTTTT.